This T cell receptor beta chain is drawn from a study of cytomegalovirus exposure and HLA in healthy donors. Findings and caveats of the study: A later analysis linked around 15,000 TCR beta sequences to HLA alleles at 0.05 false discovery rate.

About this clone itself: The antigen remains unidentified.

PCR primers comprised 60 Vbeta and 13 Jbeta primers. Here immunoSEQ multiplex PCR was the method, and the copy in TCRdb shows in-frame clones only, minus some. The data contain tens of thousands of clones, approximately 78% of them singletons. Germline lookup yields CDR1 SGHTS and CDR2 YDEGEE. The ends were cut back, 2 bases at V and 2 bases at J, with 5 bases in the middle. This CDR3 spans 13 amino acids. Sequenced material: PBMCs. V and J are TRBV5-8 and TRBJ1-3, with no clear D. This clonotype was obtained from a man aged 18 to 35 in good health and CMV-seronegative. This chain's CDR3 is CASSFSTGNTIYF. Here the CDR3 DNA reads TGTGCCAGCAGCTTTTCTACTGGAAACACCATATATTTT.